This note documents a single T cell receptor beta chain sequence. Assay: immunoSEQ multiplex PCR; the TCRdb copy retains only in-frame clones and omits some. The profile shows just under 20,000 clones, just over 90% of them singletons. CDR1 is GTSNPN, CDR2 SVGIG, per germline (reference sequence). The junction had 5 bases not matched to a gene; V was cut back by 1 base and J by 9 bases. The CDR3 sequence is 13 residues long. The source of the sample is a study of blood T cell repertoires in COVID-19. Study information: Researchers got acute and convalescent COVID-19 samples from the United States, Italy and Spain. PBMCs, B-cell-depleted T cells, or T cells provided the cDNA or gDNA that made up the material.

The genes are TRBV30 and TRBJ2-3; the match to TRBD1 covers 9 bases. The source material was peripheral blood. This TCR derives from a woman in her forties or fifties with active COVID-19. CDR3 DNA: TGTGCCTGGAGTGCCAGGGACAGGGTAACGCAGTATTTT. Protein product: CAWSARDRVTQYF.